The TCR beta chain under discussion was sequenced for a study of CD8+CD57+ T cells in acquired aplastic anemia. In patients chosen for sequencing, flow cytometry had shown CD8+CD57+ cell expansion. Germline V gene data show CDR1 as LGHDT and CDR2 as YNNKEL (reference sequence). The CDR3 length is 15 residues. Genomic DNA served as template for TCR beta VDJ and CDR3 profiling. TCRdb analysed the reads with MiXCR anew, one entry per CDR3 protein. The sample yields roughly 160,000 distinct CDR3 sequences, about 45% seen once. The TCR sequence derives from a human donor with aplastic anemia. The chain joins TRBV3-1 to TRBJ2-7; 9 positions match TRBD2. With the DNA end fitting TRBJ2-1 better, the J assignment may be wrong. The sequenced sample was sorted CD4+, CD8+, or CD8+CD57+ T cells (not recorded which) from PBMCs. The CDR3 sequence: CAISDLAGPKNEQFF. The CDR3 DNA sequence: TGTGCCATCAGTGATCTAGCGGGGCCTAAGAATGAGCAGTTCTTC.